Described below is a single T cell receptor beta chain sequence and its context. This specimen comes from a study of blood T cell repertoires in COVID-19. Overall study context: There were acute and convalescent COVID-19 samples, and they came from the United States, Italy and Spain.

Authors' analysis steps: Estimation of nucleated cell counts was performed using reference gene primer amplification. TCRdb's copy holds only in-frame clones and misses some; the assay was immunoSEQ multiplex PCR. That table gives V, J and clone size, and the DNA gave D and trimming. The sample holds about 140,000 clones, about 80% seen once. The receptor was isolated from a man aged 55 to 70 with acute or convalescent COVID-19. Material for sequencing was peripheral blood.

The DNA for the CDR3 is TGCGCCAGCAGACTGACTAGCGGGAGTGGCGAGCAGTACTTC. As protein: CASRLTSGSGEQYF. The chain employs TRBV5-1 and TRBJ2-7; 12 bases match TRBD2. Germline CDR1 is SGHRS and CDR2 is YFSETQ. Trimming at V came to 5 bases and at J to 6 bases, leaving 6 bases not matched to a gene. The CDR3 is 14 residues long.